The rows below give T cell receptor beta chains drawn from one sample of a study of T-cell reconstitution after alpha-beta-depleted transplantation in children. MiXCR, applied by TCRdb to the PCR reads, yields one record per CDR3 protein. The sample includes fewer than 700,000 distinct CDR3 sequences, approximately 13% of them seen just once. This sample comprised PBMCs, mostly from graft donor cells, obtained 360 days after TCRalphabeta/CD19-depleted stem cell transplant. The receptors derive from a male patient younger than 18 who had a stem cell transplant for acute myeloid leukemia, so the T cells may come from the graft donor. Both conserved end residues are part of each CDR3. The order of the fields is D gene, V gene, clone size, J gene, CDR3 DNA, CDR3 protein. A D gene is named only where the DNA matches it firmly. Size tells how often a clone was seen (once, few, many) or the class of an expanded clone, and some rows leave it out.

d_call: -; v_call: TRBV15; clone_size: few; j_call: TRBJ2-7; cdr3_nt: TGTGCCACCAGCAGAGAGGTTCGTACAGGGCCCAACGAGCAGTACTTC; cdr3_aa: CATSREVRTGPNEQYF
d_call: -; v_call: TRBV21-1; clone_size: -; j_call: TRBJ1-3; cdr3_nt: TGTGCCAGCAGCAAAGGGGGGACAGGGGGCTCTGGAAACACCATATATTTT; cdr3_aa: CASSKGGTGGSGNTIYF
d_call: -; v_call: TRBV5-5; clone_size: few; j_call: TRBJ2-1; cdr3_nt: TGTGCCAGCAGCACCGGTGGGTGGAATGAGCAGTTCTTC; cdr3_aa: CASSTGGWNEQFF
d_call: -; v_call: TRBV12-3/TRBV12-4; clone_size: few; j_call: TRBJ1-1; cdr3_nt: TGTGCCAGCAGTTTAGAGGGTAGCGCTGAAGCTTTCTTT; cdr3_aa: CASSLEGSAEAFF
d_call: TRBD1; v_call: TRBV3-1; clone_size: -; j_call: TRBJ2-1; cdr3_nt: TGTGCCAGCAGCCAACTCCCGTTCCGGGACAGGGGGAATAATGAGCAGTTCTTC; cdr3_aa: CASSQLPFRDRGNNEQFF
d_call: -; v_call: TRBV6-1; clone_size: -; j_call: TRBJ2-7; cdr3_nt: TGTGCCAGCAGCAACGGATGGGGCTACGAGCAGTACTTC; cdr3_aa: CASSNGWGYEQYF
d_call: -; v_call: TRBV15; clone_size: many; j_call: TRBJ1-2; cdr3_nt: TGTGCCACCAGCAGTCTGAGACAGGCCTACTATGGCTACACCTTC; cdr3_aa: CATSSLRQAYYGYTF
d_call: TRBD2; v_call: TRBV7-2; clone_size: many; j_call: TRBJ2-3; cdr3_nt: TGTGCCAGCAGCCCTAGCCTTCCCTCGAGCGGGGTAACGCAGTATTTT; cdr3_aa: CASSPSLPSSGVTQYF
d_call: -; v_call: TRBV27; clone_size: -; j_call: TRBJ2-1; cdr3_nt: TGTGCCAGCAGTTCAGACCGCCTCTACAATGAGCAGTTCTTC; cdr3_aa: CASSSDRLYNEQFF
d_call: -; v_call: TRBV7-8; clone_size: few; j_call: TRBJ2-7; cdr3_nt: TGTGCCAGCAGCTTAGCAACGGGGCCCCGGTACGAGCAGTACTTC; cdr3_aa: CASSLATGPRYEQYF
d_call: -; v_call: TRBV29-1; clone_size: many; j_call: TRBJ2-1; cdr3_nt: TGCAGCGTTGAACGGGACCAGTACAATGAGCAGTTCTTC; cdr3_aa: CSVERDQYNEQFF
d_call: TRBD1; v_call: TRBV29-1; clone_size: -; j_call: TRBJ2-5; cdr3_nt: TGCAGCGTTGAGACAGGGGTGACCTTAGAGACCCAGTACTTC; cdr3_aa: CSVETGVTLETQYF
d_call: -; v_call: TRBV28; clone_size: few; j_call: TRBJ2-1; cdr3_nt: TGTGCCAGCAGTTTGCCCGGGACTCTCATTGGCAATGAGCAGTTCTTC; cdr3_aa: CASSLPGTLIGNEQFF
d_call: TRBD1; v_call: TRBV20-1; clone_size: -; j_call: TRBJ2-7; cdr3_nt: TGCAGTGCGGGCGGACAGGATACCTACGAGCAGTACTTC; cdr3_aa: CSAGGQDTYEQYF
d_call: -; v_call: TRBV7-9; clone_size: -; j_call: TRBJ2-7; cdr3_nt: TGTGCCATGAGCACAACACTCCTCTGCGAGCAGTACTTC; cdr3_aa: CAMSTTLLCEQYF
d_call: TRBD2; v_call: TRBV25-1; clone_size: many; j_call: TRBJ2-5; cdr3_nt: TGTGCCAGCCGACGAAACCCTGGACTAGCCCAAGAGACCCAGTACTTC; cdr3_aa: CASRRNPGLAQETQYF
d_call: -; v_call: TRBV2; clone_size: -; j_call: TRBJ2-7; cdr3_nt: TGTGCCAGCATGACAACCGCCTCCGTCTTC; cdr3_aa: CASMTTASVF
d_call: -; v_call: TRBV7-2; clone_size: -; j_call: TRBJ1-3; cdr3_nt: TGTGCCAGCAGCTTAGTTGGGGTCAAGAACACCATATATTTT; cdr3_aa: CASSLVGVKNTIYF
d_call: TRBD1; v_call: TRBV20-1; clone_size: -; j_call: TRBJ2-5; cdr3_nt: TGCAGTGCTAGAAACGGACCGACAGGGGGCGCAATTAGGGAGACCCAGTACTTC; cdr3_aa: CSARNGPTGGAIRETQYF
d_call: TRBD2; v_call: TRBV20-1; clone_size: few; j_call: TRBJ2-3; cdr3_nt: TGCAGTGACCTCGCGGGGCTAGCGGGATTTGATACGCAGTATTTT; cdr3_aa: CSDLAGLAGFDTQYF
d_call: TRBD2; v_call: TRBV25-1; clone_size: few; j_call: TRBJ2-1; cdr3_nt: TGTGCCAGCGTTCATAGCGGGAGGTACAATGAGCAGTTCTTC; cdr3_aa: CASVHSGRYNEQFF
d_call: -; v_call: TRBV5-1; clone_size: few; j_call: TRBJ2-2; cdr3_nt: TGCGCCAGCAGCTTGCTCTCAATATCGAACACCGGGGAGCTGTTTTTT; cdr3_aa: CASSLLSISNTGELFF
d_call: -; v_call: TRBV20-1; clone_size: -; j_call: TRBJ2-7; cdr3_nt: TGCAGTGCTGATTCTACTACCTACGAGCAGTACTTC; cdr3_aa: CSADSTTYEQYF
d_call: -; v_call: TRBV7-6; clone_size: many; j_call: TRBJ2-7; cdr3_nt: TGTGCCAGCAGCTTTGGGCAGACCTACGAGCAGTACTTC; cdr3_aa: CASSFGQTYEQYF
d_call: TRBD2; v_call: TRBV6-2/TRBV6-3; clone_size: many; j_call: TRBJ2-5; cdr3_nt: TGTGCCAGCAGTTACTCGCGGCGGACTAGCGGGGCGCAAGAGACCCAGTACTTC; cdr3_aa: CASSYSRRTSGAQETQYF
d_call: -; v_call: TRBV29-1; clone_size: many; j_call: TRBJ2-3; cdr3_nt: TGCAGCGTTGAGGTTGGTTTTTCCACAGATACGCAGTATTTT; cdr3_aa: CSVEVGFSTDTQYF
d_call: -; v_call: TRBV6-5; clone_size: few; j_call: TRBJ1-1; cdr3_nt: TGTGCCAGCAGAGGCTGGTCTGAAGCTTTCTTT; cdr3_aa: CASRGWSEAFF
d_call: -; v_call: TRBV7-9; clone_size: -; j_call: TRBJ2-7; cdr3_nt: TGTGCCAGCAGCTTAGCCAGGGAGAACGAGCAGTACTTC; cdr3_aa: CASSLARENEQYF
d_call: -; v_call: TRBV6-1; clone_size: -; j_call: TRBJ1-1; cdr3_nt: TGTGCCAGCAGTCGCGACGGGGGAACTGAAGCTTTCTTT; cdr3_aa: CASSRDGGTEAFF
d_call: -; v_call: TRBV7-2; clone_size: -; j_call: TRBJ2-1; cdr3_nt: TGTGCCAGCAGCTTAACCGTTCTAGCGAGGACCTACAATGAGCAGTTCTTC; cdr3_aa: CASSLTVLARTYNEQFF
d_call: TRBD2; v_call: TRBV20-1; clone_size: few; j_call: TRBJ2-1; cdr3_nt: TGCAGTGCTAGAGGGGGGACTAGCGGGAGGGTCAATGAGCAGTTCTTC; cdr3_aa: CSARGGTSGRVNEQFF
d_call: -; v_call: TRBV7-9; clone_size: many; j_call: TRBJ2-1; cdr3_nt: TGTGCCAGCAGCTTAAGGGACGGATCCTACAATGAGCAGTTCTTC; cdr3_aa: CASSLRDGSYNEQFF
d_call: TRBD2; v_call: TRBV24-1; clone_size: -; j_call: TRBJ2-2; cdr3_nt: TGTGCCACCAGTGATTTTCTGGGACTAGCGGCTATAAACACCGGGGAGCTGTTTTTT; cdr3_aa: CATSDFLGLAAINTGELFF
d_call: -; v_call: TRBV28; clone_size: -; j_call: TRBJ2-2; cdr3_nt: TGTGCCAGCAGTTTGAGAGGGGTTGGCGGGGAGCTGTTTTTT; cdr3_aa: CASSLRGVGGELFF
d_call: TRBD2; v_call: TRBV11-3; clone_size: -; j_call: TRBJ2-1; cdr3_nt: TGTGCCAGCAGCCCCTCCCGACTAGCGGGAGTGTTAGATGAGCAGTTCTTC; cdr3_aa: CASSPSRLAGVLDEQFF
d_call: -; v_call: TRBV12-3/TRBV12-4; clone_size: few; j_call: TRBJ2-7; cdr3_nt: TGTGCCAGCAGTTCCACAGGGAGGCCCTACGAGCAGTACTTC; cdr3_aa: CASSSTGRPYEQYF
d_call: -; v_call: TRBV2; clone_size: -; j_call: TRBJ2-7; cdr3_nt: TGTGCCAGCAGTGAATTCGGAGACAGGACCTACGAGCAGTACTTC; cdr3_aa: CASSEFGDRTYEQYF
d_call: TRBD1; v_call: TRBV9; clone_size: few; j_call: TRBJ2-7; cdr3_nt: TGTGCCAGCAGCCCTCCGGGACAGGGTATCGAGCAGTACTTC; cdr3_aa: CASSPPGQGIEQYF
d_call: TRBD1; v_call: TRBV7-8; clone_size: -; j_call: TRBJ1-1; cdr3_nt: TGTGCCAGCAGACCTTTACAGGGGGGCACTGAAGCTTTCTTT; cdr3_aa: CASRPLQGGTEAFF
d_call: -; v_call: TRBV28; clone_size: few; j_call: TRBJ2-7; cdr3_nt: TGTGCCAGCAGTCATAAAATAGGCGAGCAGTACTTC; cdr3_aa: CASSHKIGEQYF
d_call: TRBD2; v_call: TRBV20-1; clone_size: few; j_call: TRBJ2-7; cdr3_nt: TGCAGTGCTAGTCCCGGACTAGCGGGAGCCCACTCCTACGAGCAGTACTTC; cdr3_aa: CSASPGLAGAHSYEQYF
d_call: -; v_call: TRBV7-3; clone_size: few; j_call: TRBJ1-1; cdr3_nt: TGTGCCAGCAATAACGGGGCGATCACTGAAGCTTTCTTT; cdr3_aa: CASNNGAITEAFF
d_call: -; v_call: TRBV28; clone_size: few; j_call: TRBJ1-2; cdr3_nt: TGTGCCAGCAGTTATGGCAGGCACAATGGCTACACCTTC; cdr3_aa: CASSYGRHNGYTF
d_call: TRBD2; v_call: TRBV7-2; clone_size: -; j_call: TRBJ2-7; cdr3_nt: TGTGCCAGCAGCTTAGTAGCGGGAGTTATCCCATACGAGCAGTACTTC; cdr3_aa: CASSLVAGVIPYEQYF
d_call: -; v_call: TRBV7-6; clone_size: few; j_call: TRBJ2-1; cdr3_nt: TGTGCCAGCAGCCCCGTAGCAGACAACTCCTACAATGAGCAGTTCTTC; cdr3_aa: CASSPVADNSYNEQFF
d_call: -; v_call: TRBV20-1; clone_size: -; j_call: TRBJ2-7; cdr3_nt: TGCAGTGCTGGCTCCCGGTTTGGCACCTACGAGCAGTACTTC; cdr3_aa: CSAGSRFGTYEQYF
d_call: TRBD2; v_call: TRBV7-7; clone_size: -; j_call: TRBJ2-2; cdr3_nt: TGTGCTAGCAGCCCAGCGGGATCGAACACCGGGGAGCTGTTTTTT; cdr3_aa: CASSPAGSNTGELFF
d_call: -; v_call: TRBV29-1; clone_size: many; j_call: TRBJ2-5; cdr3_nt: TGCAGCATCGCACAGGGACAAGAGACCCAGTACTTC; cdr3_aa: CSIAQGQETQYF
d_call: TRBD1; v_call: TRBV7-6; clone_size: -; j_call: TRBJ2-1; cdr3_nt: TGTGCCAGCAGTCAGTTGGGACAGAGCTCCTACAATGAGCAGTTCTTC; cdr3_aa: CASSQLGQSSYNEQFF
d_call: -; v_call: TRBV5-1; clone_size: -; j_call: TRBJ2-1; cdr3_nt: TGCGCCAGCAGCCGACCTACTAGGAATGAGCAGTTCTTC; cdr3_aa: CASSRPTRNEQFF
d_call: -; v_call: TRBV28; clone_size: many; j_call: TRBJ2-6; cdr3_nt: TGTGCCAGCAGGCTTCAGGTTCCCTCTGGGGCCAACGTCCTGACTTTC; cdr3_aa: CASRLQVPSGANVLTF
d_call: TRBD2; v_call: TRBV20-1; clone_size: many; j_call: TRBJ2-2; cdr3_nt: TGCAGTGCTAGTGCGGTAGCGGGATCCGGGGAGCTGTTTTTT; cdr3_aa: CSASAVAGSGELFF
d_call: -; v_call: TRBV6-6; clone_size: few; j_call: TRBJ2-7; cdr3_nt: TGTGCCAGCAGTACCGGACAGTCTCCTGAGTACTTC; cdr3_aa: CASSTGQSPEYF
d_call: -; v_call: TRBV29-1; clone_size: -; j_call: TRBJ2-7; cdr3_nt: TGCAGCGTTGCTCGGACAGGAGGGAACGAGCAGTACTTC; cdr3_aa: CSVARTGGNEQYF
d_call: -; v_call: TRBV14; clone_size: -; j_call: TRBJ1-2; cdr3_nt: TGTGCCAGCAGCCGGCTTAATCTGTGGGAAGGCGGCTACACCTTC; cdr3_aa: CASSRLNLWEGGYTF
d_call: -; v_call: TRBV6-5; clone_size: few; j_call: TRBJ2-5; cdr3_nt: TGTGCCAGCAGTTACTGGAGGAAATCGGAGACCCAGTACTTC; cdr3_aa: CASSYWRKSETQYF
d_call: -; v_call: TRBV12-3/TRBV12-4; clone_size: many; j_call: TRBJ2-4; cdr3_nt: TGTGCCAGCAGTGCCCCCGAGGTTTCCAAAAACATTCAGTACTTC; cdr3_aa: CASSAPEVSKNIQYF
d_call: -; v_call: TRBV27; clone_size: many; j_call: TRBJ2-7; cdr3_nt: TGTGCCAGCAGTTTATTGGGGGCCGAGCAGTACTTC; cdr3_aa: CASSLLGAEQYF
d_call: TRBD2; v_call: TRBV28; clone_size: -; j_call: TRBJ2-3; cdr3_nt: TGTGCCAGCAGTCCCCCCGGACTAGCGAGCACAGATACGCAGTATTTT; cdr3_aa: CASSPPGLASTDTQYF
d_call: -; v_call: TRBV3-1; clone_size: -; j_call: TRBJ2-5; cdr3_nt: TGTGCCAGCAGCCAAAACCATCTTCAAGAGACCCAGTACTTC; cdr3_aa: CASSQNHLQETQYF